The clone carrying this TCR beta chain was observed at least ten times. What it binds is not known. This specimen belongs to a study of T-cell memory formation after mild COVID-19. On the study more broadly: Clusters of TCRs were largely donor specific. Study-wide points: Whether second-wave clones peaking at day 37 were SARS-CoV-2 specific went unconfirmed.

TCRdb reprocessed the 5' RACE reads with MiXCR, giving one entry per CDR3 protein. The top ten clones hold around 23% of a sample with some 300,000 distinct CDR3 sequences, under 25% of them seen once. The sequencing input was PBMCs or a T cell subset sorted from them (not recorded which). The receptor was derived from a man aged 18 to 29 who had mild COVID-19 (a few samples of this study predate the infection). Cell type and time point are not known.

In DNA form, the CDR3 reads TGTGCCAGCAGCTTAACGGCGGGATACGAGCAGTACTTC. This sequence encodes CASSLTAGYEQYF. The gene calls are TRBV7-3 and TRBJ2-7; the D gene is possibly TRBD2 (6 bases). Trimming cost V 0 bases and J 4 bases, with 7 bases left between them. The CDR3 has 13 residues. The V gene's germline CDR1 is SGHTA and CDR2 FQGTGA.